The sequence of this T cell receptor beta chain was determined in a study of T cell responses to AZD1222 COVID-19 vaccine. Points from the study as a whole: Targeting of unmutated variant regions was reportedly seen in nearly half of spike-specific TCRs. Compared with day 0, the breadth and depth of the Spike-specific TCR repertoire rose significantly after two doses of AZD1222. Donors, mostly white British, included more females; clonal diversity was possibly underestimated.

The CDR3 runs 15 residues. V was pared by 1 base and J by 3 bases, with 13 bases between. Germline V CDR1 and CDR2: MNHNS, SASEGT. The sample holds a few counts of this clone. Its antigen is currently unknown. Second-dose intervals of approximately 4 or approximately 12 weeks were pooled. Data came from immunoSEQ multiplex PCR; TCRdb stores just in-frame clones and leaves some out. The sample contains 40,000 to 50,000 clones, roughly 84% of which appear only once. The clonotype was recovered from an adult who received the AZD1222 COVID-19 vaccine. The chain employs TRBV6-1 and TRBJ2-7; the D gene is possibly TRBD1 (6 bases). This material consisted of peripheral blood, taken 28 days after the second AZD1222 dose. CDR3 sequence: CASSEGLGRGYEQYF. In DNA form, the CDR3 reads TGTGCCAGCAGTGAAGGACTCGGCAGGGGCTACGAGCAGTACTTC.